These 3 T cell receptor beta chains originate from one sample sequenced in a study of shared clonotypes between healthy human individuals. This table comes from immunoSEQ multiplex PCR, and its TCRdb copy is limited to in-frame clones, with some not included. The data show 2.3 million or so clones, roughly 93% seen once. The sample consisted of naive CD4+ T cells from PBMCs. As to subset: CD45RA+ positively selected. The receptors were sampled from a young man in good health. Some clones in this sample may be carry-over from other donors' samples.

A word on this clone: This sample also contains other DNA sequences that code for the same CDR3. The chain is built from TRBV25-1 and TRBJ2-3; D is uncertain. CDR3 length: 14 residues. The V end was cut by 3 bases, the J end by 2 bases, with 9 bases between. The germline CDR1 and CDR2 sequences are MGHDK and SYGVNS. CDR3 in amino acids: CASSDRVNTDTQYF. CDR3 DNA sequence: TGTGCCAGCAGTGATCGGGTCAACACAGATACGCAGTATTTT. The complete variable domain, with remaining parts taken from reference TRBV25-1 and TRBJ2-3, reads EADIYQTPRYLVIGTGKKITLECSQTMGHDKMYWYQQDPGMELHLIHYSYGVNSTEKGDLSSESTVSRIRTEHFPLTLESARPSHTSQYLCASSDRVNTDTQYFGPGTRLTVL.

This chain connects TRBV6-5 to TRBJ2-1; maybe TRBD2 (6 bases). The germline V and J ends were trimmed by 2 bases and 5 bases, with 13 bases remaining between them. This CDR3 contains 15 residues. Germline CDR1 is MNHEY and CDR2 is SVGAGI. In DNA form, the CDR3 reads TGTGCCAGCAGTTACAGTGCGGGAAAAAACAATGAGCAGTTCTTC. Translated, it gives CASSYSAGKNNEQFF.

V is TRBV15 and J is TRBJ2-1, with D uncertain. Deletions cut 1 base from V and 7 bases from J, with 8 bases between. CDR1 LNHNV and CDR2 YYDKDF come from the germline V gene (reference sequence). This CDR3 is 13 amino acids long. CDR3: CATSRVGTNEQFF. In DNA form, the CDR3 reads TGTGCCACCAGCAGAGTTGGTACGAATGAGCAGTTCTTC.